This T cell receptor (beta chain) was recorded in a study of cytomegalovirus exposure and HLA in healthy donors. The V and J ends lost 0 bases and 7 bases respectively, with 12 bases between them. Germline V gene lookup returns CDR1 GTSNPN and CDR2 SVGIG (reference sequence). The CDR3 contains 13 residues. The study ran its PCR with 60 Vbeta and 13 Jbeta primers. Some clones are missing from TCRdb's copy, which holds only in-frame ones; the method was immunoSEQ multiplex PCR. The table includes about 160,000 clones, approximately 79% detected once. A note on this clone: Its antigen is unidentified.

Study-level points and caveats: The productive fraction for most TCR beta V segments was about 87% or about 30% in an earlier analysis. The study recorded 150 to 200 TCR beta chains that were cytomegalovirus-associated.

V usage is TRBV30 and J usage is TRBJ1-1; a weak D match, TRBD1 (5 bases). The specimen sequenced was PBMCs. This TCR was sampled from a man in his forties in good health and CMV-seronegative. As DNA, the CDR3 is TGTGCCTGGAGTGTTGCGGGGGGAATTGAAGCTTTCTTT. As protein: CAWSVAGGIEAFF. Using reference TRBV30 and TRBJ1-1 for the parts outside the CDR3, the full variable domain is SQTIHQWPATLVQPVGSPLSLECTVEGTSNPNLYWYRQAAGRGLQLLFYSVGIGQISSEVPQNLSASRPQDRQFILSSKKLLLSDSGFYLCAWSVAGGIEAFFGQGTRLTVV.